These 20 T cell receptor beta chains were all obtained from the same sample, sequenced in a study of identical twins. TCRdb independently ran MiXCR on the 5' RACE reads; one entry per CDR3 protein. The table lists approximately 600,000 distinct CDR3 sequences, roughly 7.1% of them singletons. The sample also formed part of further work on yellow fever vaccine responses in identical twins.

The sample was PBMCs. These receptors were obtained from a woman aged 18-29 years in good health.

In its sample, this clonotype was seen a few times. This rearrangement joins TRBV2 to TRBJ2-1; 7 positions match TRBD1. There are 15 residues in the CDR3. Per the germline V gene, CDR1 is SNHLY and CDR2 is FYNNEI. After removal of 2 bases from V and 10 bases from J, the junction contained 11 bases not matched to a gene. The CDR3 region is CASSETQGRGGEQFF. Here the CDR3 DNA reads TGTGCCAGCAGTGAAACACAGGGGAGAGGGGGCGAGCAGTTCTTC. Full variable domain (outside the CDR3, taken from reference TRBV2 and TRBJ2-1): EPEVTQTPSHQVTQMGQEVILRCVPISNHLYFYWYRQILGQKVEFLVSFYNNEISEKSEIFDDQFSVERPDGSNFTLKIRSTKLEDSAMYFCASSETQGRGGEQFFGPGTRLTVL.

In this sample, this clonotype turned up a few times. The CDR3: CASSGGRPNTDTQYF. In DNA, the CDR3 is TGTGCCAGTAGCGGCGGGAGACCTAACACAGATACGCAGTATTTT. This chain uses TRBV19 with TRBJ2-3, with 7 bases lining up with TRBD2. The CDR3 has 15 amino acids. V was pared by 6 bases and J by 2 bases, with 8 bases of the junction left unmatched. The germline V gene encodes CDR1 LNHDA and CDR2 SQIVND (reference sequence). The whole variable domain, filled in from reference TRBV19 and TRBJ2-3, reads DGGITQSPKYLFRKEGQNVTLSCEQNLNHDAMYWYRQDPGQGLRLIYYSQIVNDFQKGDIAEGYSVSREKKESFPLTVTSAQKNPTAFYLCASSGGRPNTDTQYFGPGTRLTVL.

This clonotype was counted at least ten times. The chain links TRBV12-3 or TRBV12-4 to TRBJ1-1; perhaps TRBD1 as D (5 bases). Deletions cut 2 bases from V and 3 bases from J, with 10 bases between. The CDR3 consists of 14 residues. CDR3 protein: CASSLWGGDTEAFF. As DNA, the CDR3 is TGTGCCAGCAGTTTATGGGGGGGAGACACTGAAGCTTTCTTT.

The chain employs TRBV3-1 and TRBJ2-7, with a tentative D call TRBD1 (6 bases). This CDR3 has 14 amino acids. The V gene lost 3 bases and the J gene lost 3 bases, with 12 bases spanning the gap. Germline CDR1 is LGHDT and CDR2 is YNNKEL (reference sequence). The CDR3 protein is CASSQPGQVYEQYF. The DNA for the CDR3 is TGTGCCAGCAGCCAGCCGGGACAAGTCTACGAGCAGTACTTC.

The rearrangement links TRBV7-7 to TRBJ1-6; D not certain. The CDR3 length is 13 residues. Trimming removed 4 bases from V and 9 bases from J, with 10 bases in between. Per the germline V gene, CDR1 is SSHAT and CDR2 is FNYEAQ (reference sequence). As DNA, the CDR3 is TGTGCCAGCAGCTCTGCCGTGGGTTCACCCCTCCACTTT. Its protein is CASSSAVGSPLHF. Using reference TRBV7-7 and TRBJ1-6 for the parts outside the CDR3, the full variable domain is GAGVSQSPRYKVTKRGQDVTLRCDPISSHATLYWYQQALGQGPEFLTYFNYEAQPDKSGLPSDRFSAERPEGSISTLTIQRTEQRDSAMYRCASSSAVGSPLHFGNGTRLTVT.

The sample holds many counts of this clonotype. The rearrangement links TRBV15 to TRBJ1-5; TRBD1 matches 8 bases. Germline CDR1 and CDR2: LNHNV and YYDKDF (reference sequence). The CDR3 is made up of 15 amino acids. Trimming removed 4 bases from V and 7 bases from J; junction bases left unmatched: 9. The CDR3 sequence: CATSNQPGGGQPQHF. CDR3 bases: TGTGCCACCAGCAACCAACCAGGGGGCGGACAGCCCCAGCATTTT.

The V gene is TRBV29-1, the J gene TRBJ2-1, with D possibly being TRBD2 (6 bases). The V and J ends lost 3 bases and 3 bases respectively, with 9 bases between them. The CDR3 loop spans 13 amino acids. CDR1 is SQVTM, CDR2 ANQGSEA, per germline. CDR3 in DNA: TGCAGCGTTGACCCGGGACTCTACAATGAGCAGTTCTTC. The encoded protein is CSVDPGLYNEQFF.

The chain links TRBV18 to TRBJ1-2, with D maybe TRBD1 (5 bases). V dropped 2 bases and J dropped 2 bases, with 15 bases sitting between them. The germline CDR1 and CDR2 sequences are KGHSH and LQKENI. The CDR3 totals 16 residues. CDR3 amino acids: CASSPDRRQRNYGYTF. The CDR3 nucleotides are TGTGCCAGCTCACCAGATCGTAGACAGAGAAACTATGGCTACACCTTC.

The chain combines TRBV7-9 with TRBJ2-1; unclear D gene. In germline, CDR1 is SEHNR, CDR2 FQNEAQ (reference sequence). The CDR3 length is 15 residues. V was pared by 3 bases and J by 2 bases, with 11 bases between. The CDR3 sequence: CASSFTVPAYNEQFF. The CDR3 DNA is TGTGCCAGCAGCTTTACGGTCCCCGCCTACAATGAGCAGTTCTTC.

This rearrangement joins TRBV7-6 to TRBJ2-2, with D possibly TRBD2 on 6 matching bases. The CDR3 loop spans 17 amino acids. CDR1 is SGHVS, CDR2 FNYEAQ, per germline. Trimming removed 2 bases at V and 6 bases at J, with 19 bases between. CDR3 coding DNA: TGTGCCAGCAGCTTATCGGGAGAGGCTAGCGACCCCGGGGAGCTGTTTTTT. Protein: CASSLSGEASDPGELFF.

This clonotype was observed a few times. The CDR3 DNA reads TGTGCCAGCAAGCCGGGACTAGCGCTTCAAGAGACCCAGTACTTC. This codes for CASKPGLALQETQYF. V usage is TRBV11-2 and J usage is TRBJ2-5; 10 positions agree with TRBD2. Germline CDR1 reads SGHAT; CDR2 reads FQNNGV. The CDR3 length is 15 residues. V lost 7 bases to trimming and J lost 2 bases; unmatched junction nucleotides: 7.

This chain connects TRBV29-1 to TRBJ1-1; a possible D gene is TRBD1 (6 bases). V lost 2 bases to trimming and J lost 0 bases, with 16 bases between them. This CDR3 is 16 amino acids long. Germline-derived CDR1 and CDR2 are SQVTM and ANQGSEA. The CDR3 nucleotides are TGCAGCGTTGAACGATGGGGGGCACAGATGAACACTGAAGCTTTCTTT. It codes for CSVERWGAQMNTEAFF.

This clonotype was found many times. This chain connects TRBV12-3 or TRBV12-4 to TRBJ2-5; D assignment may be TRBD1 or TRBD2 (5 bases each). Trimming took 5 bases from V and 5 from J, leaving 15 bases between them. The CDR3 runs to 14 residues. The CDR3 protein is CASSLLGTGETQYF. Written as DNA, the CDR3 is TGTGCCAGCAGTCTCCTAGGGACCGGGGAGACCCAGTACTTC.

This clonotype appeared many times. This chain links TRBV5-5 with TRBJ2-5, with TRBD1 matching over 7 bases. This CDR3 is built from 15 residues. CDR1 SGHKS and CDR2 YYEKEE come from the germline V gene (reference sequence). V lost 4 bases, J lost 4 bases, and 10 bases stayed unmatched. The CDR3 protein is CASSSIRTGRETQYF. The DNA for the CDR3 is TGTGCCAGCAGCAGCATTAGGACAGGTCGAGAGACCCAGTACTTC. The full variable domain, completed using reference TRBV5-5 and TRBJ2-5, is DAGVTQSPTHLIKTRGQQVTLRCSPISGHKSVSWYQQVLGQGPQFIFQYYEKEERGRGNFPDRFSARQFPNYSSELNVNALLLGDSALYLCASSSIRTGRETQYFGPGTRLLVL.

The table lists this clonotype with a few counts. V usage is TRBV4-1 and J usage is TRBJ2-7, with TRBD2 matching over 13 bases. V lost 2 bases and J lost 2; bases outside the gene matches: 0. This CDR3 spans 15 amino acids. Germline V gene data show CDR1 as MGHRA and CDR2 as YSYEKL. CDR3 bases: TGCGCCAGCAGCCAAACTAGCGGGAGGGCCTACGAGCAGTACTTC. Translation gives CASSQTSGRAYEQYF.

V usage is TRBV7-3 and J usage is TRBJ2-1, with a weak D call TRBD2 (6 bases). This CDR3 has 15 residues. V lost 6 bases and J 2 bases, leaving 14 bases between the germline ends. Per germline, CDR1 SGHTA and CDR2 FQGTGA. The CDR3 nucleotides are TGTGCCAGCAGGTCCCCCGGGAGTCCCTACAATGAGCAGTTCTTC. Translation: CASRSPGSPYNEQFF. Using reference TRBV7-3 and TRBJ2-1 for the parts outside the CDR3, the full variable domain is GAGVSQTPSNKVTEKGKYVELRCDPISGHTALYWYRQSLGQGPEFLIYFQGTGAADDSGLPNDRFFAVRPEGSVSTLKIQRTERGDSAVYLCASRSPGSPYNEQFFGPGTRLTVL.

This clonotype came up a few times. The rearrangement joins TRBV7-9 to TRBJ2-1, with TRBD1 matching 8 bases. Per germline, CDR1 SEHNR and CDR2 FQNEAQ (reference sequence). The CDR3 runs to 15 residues. Trimming removed 5 bases from V and 7 bases from J; junction bases left unmatched: 10. CDR3 sequence reads: CASSAGQGTLNEQFF. CDR3 bases: TGTGCCAGCAGCGCCGGACAGGGAACGTTGAATGAGCAGTTCTTC.

This clonotype was seen a few times. The rearrangement joins TRBV4-1 to TRBJ1-6; D gene uncertain. Trimming shortened V by 3 bases and J by 5 bases, and 5 bases separated the two germline ends. CDR3 length: 13 residues. CDR1 is MGHRA, CDR2 YSYEKL, per germline. CDR3 coding DNA: TGCGCCAGCAGCCACCAGGATAATTCACCCCTCCACTTT. Protein sequence: CASSHQDNSPLHF.

This clonotype was recorded a few times. The chain carries TRBV11-2 and TRBJ2-7, with D tentatively TRBD2 (6 bases). There are 15 residues in the CDR3. The V gene lost 5 bases and the J gene lost 0 bases, with 14 bases spanning the gap. CDR1 is SGHAT and CDR2 is FQNNGV in the germline V gene. In DNA form, the CDR3 reads TGTGCCAGCAGCCCAGCGGGCAGATCCTCCTACGAGCAGTACTTC. Translated, it gives CASSPAGRSSYEQYF. Drawing the rest from reference TRBV11-2 and TRBJ2-7, the complete variable domain is EAGVAQSPRYKIIEKRQSVAFWCNPISGHATLYWYQQILGQGPKLLIQFQNNGVVDDSQLPKDRFSAERLKGVDSTLKIQPAKLEDSAVYLCASSPAGRSSYEQYFGPGTRLTVT.

This clonotype was recorded at least ten times. This chain joins TRBV7-9 and TRBJ2-1; 14 nucleotides match TRBD2. Trimming at V came to 5 bases and at J to 10 bases, leaving 4 bases not matched to a gene. The CDR3 covers 14 residues. Germline loops: CDR1 SEHNR, CDR2 FQNEAQ (reference sequence). The CDR3 sequence: CASSKGTSGREQFF. The DNA for the CDR3 is TGTGCCAGCAGCAAGGGGACTAGCGGGAGAGAGCAGTTCTTC.